The source of this T cell receptor (beta chain) is a study of control samples from healthy donors and cancer patients. V shed 5 bases and J shed 8 bases, with 10 bases lying between them. The CDR3 has 11 residues. Clones were sequenced by immunoSEQ multiplex PCR, and TCRdb holds only the in-frame ones, with some missing. This sample yields 390,000 or so clones, of which approximately 92% are seen a single time; 5% to 8% belongs to the top ten. The sequence was obtained from a man in his forties with head and neck cancer. The genes are TRBV12-3 or TRBV12-4 and TRBJ2-7; D is possibly TRBD1 (5 bases). The specimen was PBMCs. The CDR3 bases are TGTGCCAGCAGTGGCACAGGACAGCAGTACTTC. It yields the protein CASSGTGQQYF.